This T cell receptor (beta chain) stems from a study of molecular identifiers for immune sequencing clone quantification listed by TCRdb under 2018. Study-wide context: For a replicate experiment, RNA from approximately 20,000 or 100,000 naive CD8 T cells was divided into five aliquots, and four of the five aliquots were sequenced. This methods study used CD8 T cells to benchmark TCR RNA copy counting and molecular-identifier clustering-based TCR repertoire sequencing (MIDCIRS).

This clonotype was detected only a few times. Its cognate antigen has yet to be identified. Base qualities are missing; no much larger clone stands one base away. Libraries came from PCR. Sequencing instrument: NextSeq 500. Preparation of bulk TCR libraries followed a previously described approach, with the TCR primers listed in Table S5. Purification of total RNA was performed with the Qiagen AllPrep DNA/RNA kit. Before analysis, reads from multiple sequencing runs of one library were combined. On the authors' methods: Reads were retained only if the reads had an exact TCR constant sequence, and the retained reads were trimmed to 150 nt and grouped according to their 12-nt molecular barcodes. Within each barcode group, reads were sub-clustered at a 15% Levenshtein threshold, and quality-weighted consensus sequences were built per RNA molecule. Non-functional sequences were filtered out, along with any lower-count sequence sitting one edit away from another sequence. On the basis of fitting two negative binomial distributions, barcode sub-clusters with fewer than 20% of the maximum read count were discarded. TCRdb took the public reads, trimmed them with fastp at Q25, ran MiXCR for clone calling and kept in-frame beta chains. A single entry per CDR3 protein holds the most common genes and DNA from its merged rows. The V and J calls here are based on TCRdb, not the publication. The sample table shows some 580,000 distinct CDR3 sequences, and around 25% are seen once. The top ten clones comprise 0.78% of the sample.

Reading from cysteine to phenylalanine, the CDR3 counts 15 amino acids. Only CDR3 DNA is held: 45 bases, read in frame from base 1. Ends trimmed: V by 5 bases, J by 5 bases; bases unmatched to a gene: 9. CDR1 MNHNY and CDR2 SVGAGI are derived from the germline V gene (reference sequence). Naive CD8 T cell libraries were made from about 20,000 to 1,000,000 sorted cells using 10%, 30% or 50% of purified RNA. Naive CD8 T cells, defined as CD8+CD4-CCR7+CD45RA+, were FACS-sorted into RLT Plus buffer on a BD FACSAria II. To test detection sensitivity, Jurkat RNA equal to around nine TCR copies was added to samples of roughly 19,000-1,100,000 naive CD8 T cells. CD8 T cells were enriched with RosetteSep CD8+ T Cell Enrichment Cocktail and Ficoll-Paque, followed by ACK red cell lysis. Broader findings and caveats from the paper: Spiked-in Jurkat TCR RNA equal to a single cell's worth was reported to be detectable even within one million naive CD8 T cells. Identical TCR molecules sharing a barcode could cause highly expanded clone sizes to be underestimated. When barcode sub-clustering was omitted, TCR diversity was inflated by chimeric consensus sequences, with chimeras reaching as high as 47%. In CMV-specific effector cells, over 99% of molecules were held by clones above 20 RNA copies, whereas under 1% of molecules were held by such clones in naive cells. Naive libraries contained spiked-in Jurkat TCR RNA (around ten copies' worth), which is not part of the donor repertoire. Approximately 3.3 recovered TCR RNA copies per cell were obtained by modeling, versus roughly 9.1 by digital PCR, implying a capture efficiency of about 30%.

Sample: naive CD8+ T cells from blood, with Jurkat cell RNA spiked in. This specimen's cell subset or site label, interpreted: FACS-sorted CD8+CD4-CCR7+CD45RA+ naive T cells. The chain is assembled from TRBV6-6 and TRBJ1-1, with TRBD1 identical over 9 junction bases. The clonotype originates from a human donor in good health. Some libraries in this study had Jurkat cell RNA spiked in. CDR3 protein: CASSPPDRGDTEAFF. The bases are TGTGCCAGCAGTCCCCCTGACAGGGGGGATACTGAAGCTTTCTTT.